This is a list of T cell receptor beta chains from one sample in a study of blood T cell repertoires in COVID-19. Assay used: immunoSEQ multiplex PCR; TCRdb lists only in-frame clones, some missing. Here the sample spans approximately 50,000 clones, 75% to 80% being singletons. Sequencing was carried out using peripheral blood. The receptors originated from a man aged 50 to 59 with active or convalescent COVID-19. Each CDR3 is given with its conserved first and last residue. The D gene is left open where the match is weak. Clone size is given for some rows only: seen once, a few or many times, or a class if the clone is expanded.

.,TRBV24-1,.,13,TRBJ2-1,CATSEPGQGEQFF,TGTGCCACCAGTGAGCCCGGGCAGGGAGAGCAGTTCTTC
.,TRBV19,TRBD1,15,TRBJ1-5,CASSDRGQWNQPQHF,TGTGCCAGTAGTGACAGGGGGCAGTGGAATCAGCCCCAGCATTTT
once,TRBV2,.,13,TRBJ2-1,CASKLDSFYEQFF,TGTGCCAGCAAACTGGACTCTTTCTATGAGCAGTTCTTC
.,TRBV5-8,.,14,TRBJ1-4,CASSLGQVGEKLFF,TGTGCCAGCAGCTTGGGACAAGTGGGTGAAAAACTGTTTTTT
.,TRBV9,TRBD2,15,TRBJ2-1,CASSVRLAGHNEQFF,TGTGCCAGCAGCGTACGACTAGCGGGACACAATGAGCAGTTCTTC
.,TRBV19,.,13,TRBJ1-4,CASSMVQAEKLFF,TGTGCCAGTAGTATGGTGCAAGCCGAAAAACTGTTTTTT
.,TRBV6-1,TRBD1,19,TRBJ2-4,CASSESTWPGQGAKNIQYF,TGTGCCAGCAGTGAGTCGACTTGGCCCGGACAGGGAGCCAAAAACATTCAGTACTTC
.,TRBV19,.,13,TRBJ1-5,CASSIGLTQPQHF,TGTGCCAGTAGTATAGGACTAACCCAGCCCCAGCATTTT
few,TRBV13,TRBD1,19,TRBJ2-6,CASRWRGAGGDSGANVLTF,TGTGCCAGCAGATGGCGAGGGGCAGGGGGCGATTCTGGGGCCAACGTCCTGACTTTC
.,TRBV5-1,TRBD1,18,TRBJ2-7,CASSPPIYTGGSRGEQYF,TGCGCCAGCAGCCCGCCGATCTATACAGGGGGCTCCCGAGGGGAGCAGTACTTC
.,TRBV24-1,.,11,TRBJ1-1,CANTRNTEAFF,TGTGCCAACACACGTAACACTGAAGCTTTCTTT
once,TRBV5-5,.,13,TRBJ1-1,CASSFDRSPEAFF,TGTGCCAGCAGCTTTGACAGAAGCCCTGAAGCTTTCTTT
.,TRBV30,TRBD2,14,TRBJ2-1,CAWSLGLAHNEQFF,TGTGCCTGGAGTTTAGGACTAGCGCACAATGAGCAGTTCTTC
.,TRBV7-8,TRBD2,16,TRBJ2-1,CASSGGTSGTYNEQFF,TGTGCCAGCAGCGGGGGGACTAGCGGGACCTACAATGAGCAGTTCTTC
.,TRBV2,.,13,TRBJ1-5,CASIQGSNQPQHF,TGTGCCAGCATTCAGGGGAGCAATCAGCCCCAGCATTTT
.,TRBV11-2,.,14,TRBJ2-5,CASSWTAIQETQYF,TGTGCCAGCAGCTGGACAGCCATTCAAGAGACCCAGTACTTC
.,TRBV3-1/TRBV3-2,TRBD1,16,TRBJ2-2,CASSQRQGVSTGELFF,TGTGCCAGCAGCCAGCGACAGGGGGTGAGCACCGGGGAGCTGTTTTTT
.,TRBV7-7,TRBD2,16,TRBJ2-5,CASSLAGLAGEETQYF,TGTGCCAGCAGCTTAGCGGGACTAGCGGGAGAAGAGACCCAGTACTTC
.,TRBV5-4,TRBD2,15,TRBJ2-1,CASSLWQRETNEQFF,TGTGCCAGCAGCTTGTGGCAGCGGGAGACCAATGAGCAGTTCTTC
.,TRBV2,.,16,TRBJ1-5,CASMISTESGNQPQHF,TGTGCCAGCATGATTTCGACGGAGTCTGGCAATCAGCCCCAGCATTTT
.,TRBV19,.,14,TRBJ2-1,CASKNQEGMNEQFF,TGTGCCAGTAAAAACCAGGAGGGGATGAATGAGCAGTTCTTC
.,TRBV15,.,13,TRBJ1-1,CATSRGVYREAFF,TGTGCCACCAGCAGAGGAGTTTACAGGGAAGCTTTCTTT
.,TRBV5-1,.,15,TRBJ1-1,CASSLEGVGVTEAFF,TGCGCCAGCAGCTTGGAAGGGGTAGGGGTCACTGAAGCTTTCTTT
.,TRBV30,TRBD1,18,TRBJ2-5,CAWSVPGQKFSRFETQYF,TGTGCCTGGAGTGTACCGGGACAGAAATTTTCGCGATTTGAGACCCAGTACTTC
.,TRBV5-5,.,15,TRBJ2-2,CASSLVRANTGELFF,TGTGCCAGCAGCTTAGTACGCGCGAACACCGGGGAGCTGTTTTTT
.,TRBV6-1,.,17,TRBJ1-2,CASSEAGGYSRYYGYTF,TGTGCCAGCAGTGAAGCCGGGGGTTACTCTAGGTACTATGGCTACACCTTC
.,TRBV19,.,17,TRBJ1-5,CASSGGRGALFNQPQHF,TGTGCCAGTAGTGGGGGTCGGGGGGCTCTGTTCAATCAGCCCCAGCATTTT
.,TRBV19,.,13,TRBJ1-1,CATQGGVGGGAFF,TGTGCCACCCAAGGGGGGGTGGGGGGGGGAGCTTTCTTT
once,TRBV19,.,13,TRBJ1-1,CASSIRGSTEAFF,TGTGCCAGTAGTATAAGGGGTTCCACTGAAGCTTTCTTT
.,TRBV16,.,15,TRBJ1-5,CASSQVSGGERPQHF,TGTGCCAGCAGCCAAGTCAGTGGCGGGGAAAGGCCCCAGCATTTT
few,TRBV5-1,.,13,TRBJ2-5,CASSLYGGETQYF,TGCGCCAGCAGCTTGTATGGCGGAGAGACCCAGTACTTC
.,TRBV7-8,.,16,TRBJ2-3,CASSLRVAAGTDTQYF,TGTGCCAGCAGCTTACGGGTAGCGGCGGGCACAGATACGCAGTATTTT
.,TRBV9,.,15,TRBJ2-3,CASSIGGGSTDTQYF,TGTGCCAGCAGCATAGGGGGGGGCAGCACAGATACGCAGTATTTT
.,TRBV2,TRBD1,14,TRBJ1-6,CASSVGTGVSPLHF,TGTGCCAGCAGTGTGGGGACAGGGGTTTCACCCCTCCACTTT
.,TRBV6-1,.,16,TRBJ1-5,CASSGVGGAPSQPQHF,TGTGCCAGCAGTGGTGTCGGGGGGGCGCCCAGTCAGCCCCAGCATTTT
.,TRBV28,TRBD2,16,TRBJ2-7,CASGATGTSGRYEQYF,TGTGCCAGCGGGGCGACCGGGACTAGCGGGAGATACGAGCAGTACTTC
.,TRBV5-1,TRBD1,14,TRBJ1-2,CASSVGQRNYGYTF,TGCGCCAGCAGCGTGGGACAGCGTAACTATGGCTACACCTTC
.,TRBV13,.,16,TRBJ2-7,CASSRTRYLSSYEQYF,TGTGCCAGCAGCCGGACAAGATACTTAAGCTCCTACGAGCAGTACTTC